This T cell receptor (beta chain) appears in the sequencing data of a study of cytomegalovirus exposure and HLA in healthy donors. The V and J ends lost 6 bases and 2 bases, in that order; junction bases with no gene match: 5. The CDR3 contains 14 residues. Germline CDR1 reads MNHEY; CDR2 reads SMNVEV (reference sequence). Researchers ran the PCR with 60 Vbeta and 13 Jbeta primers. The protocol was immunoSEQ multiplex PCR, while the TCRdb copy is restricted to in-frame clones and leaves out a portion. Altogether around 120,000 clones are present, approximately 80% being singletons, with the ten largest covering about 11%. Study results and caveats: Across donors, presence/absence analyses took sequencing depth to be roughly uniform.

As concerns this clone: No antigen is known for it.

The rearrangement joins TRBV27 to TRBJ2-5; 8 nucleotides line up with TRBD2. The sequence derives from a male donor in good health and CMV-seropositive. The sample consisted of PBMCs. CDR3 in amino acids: CASSKLAVQETQYF. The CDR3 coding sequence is TGTGCCAGCAGCAAACTAGCGGTACAAGAGACCCAGTACTTC.